Presented here are 23 T cell receptor beta chains from one specimen sequenced in a study of blood T cell repertoires in COVID-19 (dated by TCRdb to 2020 to 2021). Preparation of the library involved the immunoSEQ multiplex PCR assay. TCRdb took this table from immuneACCESS and kept in-frame rearrangements with V and J called. Such tables lack part of the clones; where checked against another copy, unresolved V genes explain under half of the gap, and the rest is unexplained. A total of about 80,000 clones appear in this sample, 88% of them only once. The ten largest clones capture about 7% of the sample. Sequenced sample: peripheral blood. The receptors here all came from a woman older than 75 with acute or convalescent COVID-19.

This clone was picked up a small number of times. This sequence joins TRBV19 and TRBJ1-1; possible D gene TRBD1, 6 bases. The CDR3 runs to 15 residues. From germline, CDR1 is LNHDA and CDR2 SQIVND (reference sequence). V was trimmed by 3 bases and J by 1 base, leaving 12 bases between them. This CDR3 reads CASSIDTGWNTEAFF. In DNA, the CDR3 is TGTGCCAGTAGTATCGACACAGGGTGGAACACTGAAGCTTTCTTT.

V and J are TRBV7-2 and TRBJ1-2, with TRBD1 as a possible D gene (6 bases). Germline lookup yields CDR1 SGHTA and CDR2 FQGNSA. Trimming cost V 5 bases and J 3 bases, with 19 bases left between them. CDR3 length: 16 residues. The CDR3 loop is CASSLTPPTGHYGYTF. The DNA for the CDR3 is TGTGCCAGCAGCCTTACCCCCCCGACAGGCCACTATGGCTACACCTTC.

This clone came up once. The J gene is TRBJ2-1, the V gene TRBV19; 7 positions match TRBD2. Losses at the gene ends were 8 bases for V and 10 bases for J; bases not matched to a gene: 14. This CDR3 is 14 amino acids long. CDR1 and CDR2 (germline): LNHDA, SQIVND (reference sequence). The CDR3 loop is CASCLWEGSGEQFF. CDR3 coding DNA: TGTGCCAGTTGTCTCTGGGAGGGGAGCGGAGAGCAGTTCTTC.

The V call is TRBV6-2 or TRBV6-3, the J call TRBJ2-3; 14 nucleotides match TRBD2. Germline CDR1 reads MNHEY; CDR2 reads SVGEGT. Trimming at V came to 6 bases and at J to 6 bases, leaving 5 bases not matched to a gene. This CDR3 is built from 15 residues. CDR3 sequence: CASSLWTSGGDTQYF. In DNA, the CDR3 is TGTGCCAGCAGCCTCTGGACTAGCGGGGGGGATACGCAGTATTTT.

This sequence joins TRBV10-3 and TRBJ2-7; TRBD2 aligns across 13 bases. The CDR3 consists of 14 residues. The V segment lost 2 bases and the J segment 10 bases; nucleotides outside the gene matches: 5. Germline assignment: CDR1 ENHRY and CDR2 SYGVKD. The CDR3 DNA follows: TGTGCCATCAGTGAGCCCGGGACTAGCGGGGCCCAGTACTTC. It translates to CAISEPGTSGAQYF.

V and J are TRBV6-6 and TRBJ2-5; 11 bases align to TRBD2. Germline V gene sequence: CDR1 MNHNY, CDR2 SVGAGI (reference sequence). With V trimmed by 2 bases and J by 3 bases, 5 bases remained unmatched. The CDR3 loop spans 16 amino acids. CDR3 DNA: TGTGCCAGCAGTTACCCAGAACTAGCGGGGGAAGAGACCCAGTACTTC. This gives the protein CASSYPELAGEETQYF.

The chain employs TRBV6-5 and TRBJ2-7; 11 positions match TRBD2. The CDR3 spans 16 residues. Germline lookup yields CDR1 MNHEY and CDR2 SVGAGI. J lost 4 bases, V lost 4 bases, and 9 bases had no gene match. Here the CDR3 DNA reads TGTGCCAGCAGTTCTCTGACTAGCGGGACCCAGTACGAGCAGTACTTC. Translated: CASSSLTSGTQYEQYF.

The sample holds a few counts of this clone. The chain carries TRBV3-1 (or the pseudogene TRBV3-2) and TRBJ1-1; maybe TRBD1 (5 bases). Trimming removed 0 bases from V and 1 base from J, with 6 bases in between. The CDR3 sequence is 14 residues long. From germline, CDR1 is LGHDT and CDR2 YNNKEL (reference sequence). CDR3 in amino acids: CASSQDRANTEAFF. In nucleotides, the CDR3 is TGTGCCAGCAGCCAAGACAGGGCGAACACTGAAGCTTTCTTT.

The rearrangement uses TRBV5-1 and TRBJ2-5; D is undetermined. The CDR3 contains 15 residues. Germline V CDR1 and CDR2: SGHRS, YFSETQ. Trimming left V 0 bases short and J 5 bases short, with 14 bases between. The CDR3 region is CASSLEARLGETQYF. The CDR3 coding sequence is TGCGCCAGCAGCTTGGAGGCCAGGCTTGGGGAGACCCAGTACTTC.

As to this clone: The same CDR3 arises from other DNA sequences in this sample as well. This rearrangement joins TRBV9 to TRBJ2-5, with 8 nucleotides matching TRBD1. Trimming at V came to 0 bases and at J to 3 bases, leaving 4 bases not matched to a gene. CDR1 and CDR2 (germline): SGDLS, YYNGEE. CDR3 size: 15 residues. The CDR3 nucleotides read TGTGCCAGCAGCGTAGACCAGGGGGCAAAAGAGACCCAGTACTTC. Translated: CASSVDQGAKETQYF.

The rearrangement joins TRBV18 to TRBJ2-2; the match to TRBD2 covers 11 bases. Germline V gene data show CDR1 as KGHSH and CDR2 as LQKENI. V gave up 3 bases and J gave up 3 bases; unmatched junction bases: 6. The CDR3 consists of 17 residues. The CDR3 loop reads CASSPLLAGVDTGELFF. The CDR3 DNA sequence: TGTGCCAGCTCACCCCTACTAGCGGGAGTAGACACCGGGGAGCTGTTTTTT.

This chain links TRBV6-1 with TRBJ2-7; 9 nucleotides match TRBD1. Germline loops: CDR1 MNHNS, CDR2 SASEGT. V dropped 3 bases and J dropped 6; count of bases not matched to a gene: 6. The CDR3 has 14 residues. CDR3 DNA sequence: TGTGCCAGCAGTGACCACAGGGGGCGGGTCGAGCAGTACTTC. This encodes CASSDHRGRVEQYF.

V and J are TRBV2 and TRBJ2-5; TRBD1 might be the D (6 bases). With 6 bases removed from V and 6 bases from J, the gap between germline ends came to 14 bases. This CDR3 is 13 amino acids long. The germline CDR1 and CDR2 sequences are SNHLY and FYNNEI. The CDR3 DNA is TGTGCCAGCAGATTACAGGGTCCGAAGACCCAGTACTTC. This encodes CASRLQGPKTQYF.

This clone was seen only once. This chain connects TRBV4-2 to TRBJ1-3; no clear D. This CDR3 has 17 residues. Germline V gives CDR1 LGHNA, CDR2 YNFKEQ. The germline V and J ends were trimmed by 0 bases and 3 bases, with 15 bases remaining between them. CDR3: CASSQDSGSSFGNTIYF. The CDR3 bases are TGTGCCAGCAGCCAAGATTCGGGGTCATCGTTTGGAAACACCATATATTTT.

This sequence joins TRBV14 and TRBJ1-2; 7 nucleotides line up with TRBD1. Germline loops: CDR1 SGHDN, CDR2 FVKESK. With V trimmed by 4 bases and J by 7 bases, 12 bases remained unmatched. The CDR3 spans 15 residues. The CDR3 sequence: CASSPRPITGAGYTF. CDR3 bases: TGTGCCAGCAGCCCTCGACCTATAACAGGGGCTGGCTACACCTTC.

CDR3 region: CASSPSGSTDTQYF. The CDR3 DNA sequence: TGTGCCAGCAGCCCCTCGGGGTCCACAGATACGCAGTATTTT. V is TRBV5-4 and J is TRBJ2-3; a weak D match, TRBD2 (5 bases). Trimming removed 4 bases from V and 2 bases from J, with 11 bases in between. Per the germline V gene, CDR1 is SGHNT and CDR2 is YYREEE (reference sequence). The CDR3 extends over 14 amino acids. The full variable domain, rest sourced from reference TRBV5-4 and TRBJ2-3, is ETGVTQSPTHLIKTRGQQVTLRCSSQSGHNTVSWYQQALGQGPQFIFQYYREEENGRGNFPPRFSGLQFPNYSSELNVNALELDDSALYLCASSPSGSTDTQYFGPGTRLTVL.

Turning to this clone: Other DNA sequences in this sample translate to the same CDR3. The rearrangement uses TRBV28 and TRBJ2-7; 10 nucleotides match TRBD2. CDR1 is MDHEN and CDR2 is SYDVKM in the germline V gene. Losses at the gene ends were 5 bases for V and 2 bases for J; bases not matched to a gene: 3. The CDR3 contains 14 residues. CDR3 in amino acids: CASSRTSGTYEQYF. The CDR3 nucleotides are TGTGCCAGCAGTCGGACTAGCGGCACCTACGAGCAGTACTTC. Full variable domain (outside the CDR3, taken from reference TRBV28 and TRBJ2-7): DVKVTQSSRYLVKRTGEKVFLECVQDMDHENMFWYRQDPGLGLRLIYFSYDVKMKEKGDIPEGYSVSREKKERFSLILESASTNQTSMYLCASSRTSGTYEQYFGPGTRLTVT.

The rearrangement joins TRBV7-9 to TRBJ1-1, with D possibly TRBD1 on 6 matching bases. V was pared by 5 bases and J by 6 bases, with 19 bases between. The CDR3 spans 15 residues. The V gene's germline CDR1 is SEHNR and CDR2 FQNEAQ (reference sequence). CDR3 DNA sequence: TGTGCCAGCAGCCCCGAGGGCAGGGGAGTCTCTGAAGCTTTCTTT. This gives the protein CASSPEGRGVSEAFF.

The J gene is TRBJ2-1, the V gene TRBV3-1 (or the pseudogene TRBV3-2); 13 nucleotides agree with TRBD2. CDR1 and CDR2 (germline): LGHDT, YNNKEL (reference sequence). Trimming at V came to 6 bases and at J to 5 bases, leaving 7 bases not matched to a gene. This CDR3 has 16 amino acids. The CDR3 DNA reads as TGTGCCAGCAGACGCAGACTAGCGGGGGGCCACAATGAGCAGTTCTTC. This translates into CASRRRLAGGHNEQFF.

The J gene is TRBJ2-3, the V gene TRBV7-3; D is unclear. Germline V lookup: CDR1 SGHTA, CDR2 FQGTGA. The ends were cut back, 5 bases at V and 0 bases at J, with 24 bases in the middle. This CDR3 comprises 19 residues. The CDR3 loop is CASSPRRGPTSTSTDTQYF. In DNA, the CDR3 is TGTGCCAGCAGCCCCCGTAGAGGTCCGACCTCGACTAGCACAGATACGCAGTATTTT.

In its sample, this clone was seen a few times. This chain uses TRBV5-5 with TRBJ2-7, with D perhaps matching TRBD1 (6 bases). Looked up from germline, CDR1 is SGHKS and CDR2 is YYEKEE (reference sequence). The CDR3 totals 17 residues. The ends were cut back, 4 bases at V and 2 bases at J, with 22 bases in the middle. The CDR3 DNA reads as TGTGCCAGCAGCCCCGGAAGTTGGGACACTAGAACCTACGAGCAGTACTTC. It is translated as CASSPGSWDTRTYEQYF.

V usage is TRBV5-4 and J usage is TRBJ2-7, with D possibly matching TRBD2 (5 bases). V dropped 0 bases and J dropped 2 bases, with 9 bases sitting between them. The CDR3 is 14 residues long. Germline-derived CDR1 and CDR2 are SGHNT and YYREEE (reference sequence). CDR3: CASSLGTRPYEQYF. CDR3 in DNA: TGTGCCAGCAGCTTGGGGACTCGCCCCTACGAGCAGTACTTC.

The V gene is TRBV6-5, the J gene TRBJ1-1; D gene uncertain. V lost 5 bases and J 0 bases, leaving 13 bases between the germline ends. Germline loops: CDR1 MNHEY, CDR2 SVGAGI. There are 15 residues in the CDR3. CDR3 coding DNA: TGTGCCAGCAGTCTGACGACATACTTGAACACTGAAGCTTTCTTT. Encoded protein: CASSLTTYLNTEAFF.